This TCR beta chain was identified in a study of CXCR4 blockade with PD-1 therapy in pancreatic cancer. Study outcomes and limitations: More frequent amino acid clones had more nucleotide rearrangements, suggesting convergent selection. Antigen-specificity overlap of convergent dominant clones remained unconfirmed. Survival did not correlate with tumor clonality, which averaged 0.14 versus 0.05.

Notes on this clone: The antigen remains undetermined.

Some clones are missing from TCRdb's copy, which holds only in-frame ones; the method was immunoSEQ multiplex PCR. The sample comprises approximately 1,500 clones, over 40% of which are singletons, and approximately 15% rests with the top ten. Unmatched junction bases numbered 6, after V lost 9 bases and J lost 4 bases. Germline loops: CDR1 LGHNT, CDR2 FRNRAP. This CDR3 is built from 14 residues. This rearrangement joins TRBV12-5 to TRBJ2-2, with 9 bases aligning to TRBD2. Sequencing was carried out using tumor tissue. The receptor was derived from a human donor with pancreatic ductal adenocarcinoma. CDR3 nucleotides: TGTGCTAGCGGCGCGGGAGGGAGCACCGGGGAGCTGTTTTTT. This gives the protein CASGAGGSTGELFF. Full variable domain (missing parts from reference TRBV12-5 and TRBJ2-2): DARVTQTPRHKVTEMGQEVTMRCQPILGHNTVFWYRQTMMQGLELLAYFRNRAPLDDSGMPKDRFSAEMPDATLATLKIQPSEPRDSAVYFCASGAGGSTGELFFGEGSRLTVL.